This passage covers 3 T cell receptor beta chains from one sample sequenced in a study of low-dose radiotherapy and immunotherapy resistance in tumors. TRAV and TRBV primers primed cDNA for both TCRalpha and TCRbeta. TCRs were amplified for 15 to 25 PCR cycles with a constant-region primer and V-primer adapter. Each CDR3 protein gets one entry after TCRdb re-called the reads with MiXCR. The sample has 30,000 to 50,000 distinct CDR3 sequences, around a third seen once. Specified time point: before trial treatment. The material sequenced was PBMCs, taken before treatment. These TCRs come from a male donor with gallbladder cancer.

The chain couples TRBV7-9 to TRBJ2-7; 7 nucleotides align to TRBD1. The V segment lost 5 bases and the J segment 1 base; nucleotides outside the gene matches: 8. There are 15 residues in the CDR3. Germline lookup yields CDR1 SEHNR and CDR2 FQNEAQ (reference sequence). The CDR3, as DNA: TGTGCCAGCAGCCCGCAGGGGGTCGGTTCCTACGAGCAGTACTTC. Protein product: CASSPQGVGSYEQYF.

This clonotype occurred many times. J is TRBJ1-2 and V is TRBV7-9; TRBD1 agrees at 9 bases. Losses at the gene ends were 3 bases for V and 0 bases for J; bases not matched to a gene: 2. CDR1 and CDR2 (germline): SEHNR, FQNEAQ (reference sequence). The CDR3 contains 15 residues. In DNA form, the CDR3 reads TGTGCCAGCAGCTTGGACAGGGGAGCTAACTATGGCTACACCTTC. It yields the protein CASSLDRGANYGYTF.

This clonotype has ten or more counts. The rearrangement joins TRBV3-1 to TRBJ2-3; no clear D gene. V was clipped by 2 bases and J by 4 bases, with 13 bases between them. This CDR3 spans 15 amino acids. The germline CDR1 and CDR2 sequences are LGHDT and YNNKEL (reference sequence). The CDR3 DNA reads as TGTGCCAGCAGCCAACCTCGAGTGGGGTCAGATACGCAGTATTTT. This translates into CASSQPRVGSDTQYF.